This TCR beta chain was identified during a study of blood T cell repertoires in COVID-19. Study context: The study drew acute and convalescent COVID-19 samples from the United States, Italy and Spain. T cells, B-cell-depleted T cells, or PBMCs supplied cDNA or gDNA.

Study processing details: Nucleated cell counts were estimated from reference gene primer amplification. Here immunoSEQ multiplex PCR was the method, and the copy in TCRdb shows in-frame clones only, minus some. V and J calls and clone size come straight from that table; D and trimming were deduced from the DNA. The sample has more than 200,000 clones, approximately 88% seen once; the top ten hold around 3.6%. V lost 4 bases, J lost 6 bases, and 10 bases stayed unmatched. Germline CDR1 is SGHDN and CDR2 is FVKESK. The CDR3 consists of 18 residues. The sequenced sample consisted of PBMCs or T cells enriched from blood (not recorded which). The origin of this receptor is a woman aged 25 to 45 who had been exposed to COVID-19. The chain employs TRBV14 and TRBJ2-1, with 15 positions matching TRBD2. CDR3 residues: CASSPLRRTSGRGNEQFF. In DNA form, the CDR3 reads TGTGCCAGCAGCCCACTCCGGCGGACTAGCGGGAGGGGCAATGAGCAGTTCTTC.